This record covers a single T cell receptor (beta chain). This record belongs to a study of blood T cell repertoires in COVID-19. The V end was cut by 6 bases, the J end by 3 bases, with 14 bases between. Germline V gene lookup returns CDR1 SNHLY and CDR2 FYNNEI. The CDR3 is 14 residues long. Clones were read by immunoSEQ multiplex PCR, and TCRdb kept only the in-frame ones, dropping some. The table records about 670,000 clones, 85% to 90% of them present only once. This chain connects TRBV2 to TRBJ2-5, with a weak D call TRBD2 (6 bases). Sequencing was done on a sample of peripheral blood. This TCR derives from a woman aged 18-30 years with acute or convalescent COVID-19. The CDR3 loop is CASSPVWGEETQYF. The CDR3 DNA reads TGTGCCAGCAGCCCCGTGTGGGGGGAAGAGACCCAGTACTTC.